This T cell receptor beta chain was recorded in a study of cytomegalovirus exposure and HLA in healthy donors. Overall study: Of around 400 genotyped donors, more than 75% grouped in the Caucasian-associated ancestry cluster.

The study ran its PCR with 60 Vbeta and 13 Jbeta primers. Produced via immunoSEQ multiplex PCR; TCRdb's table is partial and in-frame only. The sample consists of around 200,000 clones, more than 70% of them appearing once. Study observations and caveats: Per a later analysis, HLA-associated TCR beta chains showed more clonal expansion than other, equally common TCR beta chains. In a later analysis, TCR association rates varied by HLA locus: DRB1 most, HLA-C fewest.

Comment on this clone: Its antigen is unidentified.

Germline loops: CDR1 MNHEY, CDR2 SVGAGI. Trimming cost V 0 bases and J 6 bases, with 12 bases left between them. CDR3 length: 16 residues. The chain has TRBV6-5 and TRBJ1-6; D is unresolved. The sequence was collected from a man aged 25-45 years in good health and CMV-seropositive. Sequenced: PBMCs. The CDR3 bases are TGTGCCAGCAGTTACTCGTTAAAGCCTAGTAATTCACCCCTCCACTTT. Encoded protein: CASSYSLKPSNSPLHF.